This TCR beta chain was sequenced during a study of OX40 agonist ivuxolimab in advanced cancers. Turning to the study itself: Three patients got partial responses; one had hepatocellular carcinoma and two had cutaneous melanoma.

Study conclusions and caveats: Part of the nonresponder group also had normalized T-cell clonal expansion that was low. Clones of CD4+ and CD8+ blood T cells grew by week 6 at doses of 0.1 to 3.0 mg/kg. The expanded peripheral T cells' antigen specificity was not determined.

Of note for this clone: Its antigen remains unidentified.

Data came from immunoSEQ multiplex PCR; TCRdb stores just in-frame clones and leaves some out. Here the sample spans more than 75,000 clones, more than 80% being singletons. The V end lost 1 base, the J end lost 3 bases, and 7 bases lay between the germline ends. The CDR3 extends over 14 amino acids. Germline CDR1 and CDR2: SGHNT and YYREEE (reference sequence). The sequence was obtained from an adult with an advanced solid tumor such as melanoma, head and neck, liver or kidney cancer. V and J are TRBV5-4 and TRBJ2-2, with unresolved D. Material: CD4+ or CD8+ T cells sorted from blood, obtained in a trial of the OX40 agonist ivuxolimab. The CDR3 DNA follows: TGTGCCAGCAGCTTGTACCCGCACACCGGGGAGCTGTTTTTT. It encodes CASSLYPHTGELFF.